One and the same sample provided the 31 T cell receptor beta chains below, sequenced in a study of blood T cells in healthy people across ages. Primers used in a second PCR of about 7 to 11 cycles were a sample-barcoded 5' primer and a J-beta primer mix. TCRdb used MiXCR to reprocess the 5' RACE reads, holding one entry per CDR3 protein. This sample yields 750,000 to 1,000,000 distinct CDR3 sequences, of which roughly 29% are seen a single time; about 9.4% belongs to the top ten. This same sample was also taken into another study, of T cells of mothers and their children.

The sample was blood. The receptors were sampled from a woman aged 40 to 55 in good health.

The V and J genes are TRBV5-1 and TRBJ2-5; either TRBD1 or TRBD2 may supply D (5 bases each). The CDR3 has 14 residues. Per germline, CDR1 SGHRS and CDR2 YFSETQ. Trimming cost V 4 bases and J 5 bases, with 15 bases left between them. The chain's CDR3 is CASSRDGVDETQYF. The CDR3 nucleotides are TGCGCCAGCAGCAGGGACGGGGTAGACGAGACCCAGTACTTC.

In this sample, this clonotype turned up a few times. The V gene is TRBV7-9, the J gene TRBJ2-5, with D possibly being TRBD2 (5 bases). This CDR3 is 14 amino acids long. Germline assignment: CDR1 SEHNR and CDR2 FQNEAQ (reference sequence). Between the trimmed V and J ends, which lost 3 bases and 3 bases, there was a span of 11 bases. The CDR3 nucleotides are TGTGCCAGCAGCTTCGGGGTTGGAAAAGAGACCCAGTACTTC. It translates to CASSFGVGKETQYF.

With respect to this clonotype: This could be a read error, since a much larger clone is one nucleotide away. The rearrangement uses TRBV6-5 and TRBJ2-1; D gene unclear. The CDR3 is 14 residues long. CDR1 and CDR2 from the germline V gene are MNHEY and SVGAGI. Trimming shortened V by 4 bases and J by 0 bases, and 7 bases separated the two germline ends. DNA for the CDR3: TGTGCCAGCAGTTGTATATCCTCCTACAATGAGCAGTTCTTC. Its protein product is CASSCISSYNEQFF.

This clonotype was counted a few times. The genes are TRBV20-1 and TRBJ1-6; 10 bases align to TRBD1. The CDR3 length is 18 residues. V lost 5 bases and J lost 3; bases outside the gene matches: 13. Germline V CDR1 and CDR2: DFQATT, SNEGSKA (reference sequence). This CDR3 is CSAPSRGQGKSYNSPLHF. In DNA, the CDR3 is TGCAGTGCTCCCAGCCGGGGACAGGGGAAAAGCTATAATTCACCCCTCCACTTT.

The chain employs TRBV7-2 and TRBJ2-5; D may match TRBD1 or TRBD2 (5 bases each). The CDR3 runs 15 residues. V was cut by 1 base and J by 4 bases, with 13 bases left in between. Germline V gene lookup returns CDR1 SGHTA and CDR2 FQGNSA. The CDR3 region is CASSLGGVRGETQYF. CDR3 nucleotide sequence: TGTGCCAGCAGCTTAGGAGGGGTTCGGGGAGAGACCCAGTACTTC.

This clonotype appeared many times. CDR3 region: CASSLDAGQNEQYF. The CDR3 DNA reads TGTGCCAGCAGCCTAGACGCCGGACAGAACGAGCAGTACTTC. The chain is built from TRBV7-9 and TRBJ2-7; perhaps TRBD1 as D (6 bases). Trimming left V 5 bases short and J 5 bases short, with 16 bases between. The CDR3 sequence is 14 residues long. CDR1 is SEHNR and CDR2 is FQNEAQ in the germline V gene (reference sequence).

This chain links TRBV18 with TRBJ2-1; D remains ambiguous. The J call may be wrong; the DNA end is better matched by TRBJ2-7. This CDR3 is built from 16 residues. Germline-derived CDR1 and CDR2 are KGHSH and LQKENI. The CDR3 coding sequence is TGTGCCAGCTCACCTTACAGCGAAACCCTTAACAATGAGCAGTACTTC. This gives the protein CASSPYSETLNNEQYF.

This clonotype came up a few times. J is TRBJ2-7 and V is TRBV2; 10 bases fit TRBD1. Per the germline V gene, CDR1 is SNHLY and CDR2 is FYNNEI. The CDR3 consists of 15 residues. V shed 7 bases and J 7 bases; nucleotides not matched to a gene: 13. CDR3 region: CASTLDRGNGQEQYF. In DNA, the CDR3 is TGTGCCAGCACCCTGGACAGGGGGAACGGTCAGGAGCAGTACTTC.

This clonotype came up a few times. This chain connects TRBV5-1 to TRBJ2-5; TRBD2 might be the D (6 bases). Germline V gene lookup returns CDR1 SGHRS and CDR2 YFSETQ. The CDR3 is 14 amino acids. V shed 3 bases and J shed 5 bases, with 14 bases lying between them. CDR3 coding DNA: TGCGCCAGCAGCTCGGGACGGGGGATGGAGACCCAGTACTTC. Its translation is CASSSGRGMETQYF.

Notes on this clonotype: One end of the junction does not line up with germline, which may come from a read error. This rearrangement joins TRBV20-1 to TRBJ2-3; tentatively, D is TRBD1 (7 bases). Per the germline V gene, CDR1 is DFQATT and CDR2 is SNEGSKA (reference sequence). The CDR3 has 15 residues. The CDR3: CSARDWRGRTDMQYF. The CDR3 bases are TGCAGTGCTAGAGATTGGAGGGGGCGGACAGATATGCAGTATTTT.

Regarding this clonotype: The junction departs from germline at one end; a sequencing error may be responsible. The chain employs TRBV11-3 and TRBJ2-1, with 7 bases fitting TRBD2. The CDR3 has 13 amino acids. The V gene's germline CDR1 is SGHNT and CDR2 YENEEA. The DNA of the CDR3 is TGTGCCAGCAGCTGGACTAGTCGGAATGGGCAGTTCTTC. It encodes CASSWTSRNGQFF.

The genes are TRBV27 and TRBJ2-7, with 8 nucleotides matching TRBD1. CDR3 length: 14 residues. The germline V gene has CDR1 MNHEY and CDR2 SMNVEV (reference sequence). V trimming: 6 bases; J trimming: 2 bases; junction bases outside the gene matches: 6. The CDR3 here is CASSRMTGAYEQYF. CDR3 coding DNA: TGTGCCAGCAGCCGAATGACAGGGGCCTACGAGCAGTACTTC.

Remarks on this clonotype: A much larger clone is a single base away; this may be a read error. In DNA, the CDR3 is TGTGCCAGCAGCTTGCCCGGGACGGGCGGGCAGTACTTC. Amino acids: CASSLPGTGGQYF. The V call is TRBV5-5, the J call TRBJ2-4; possibly TRBD1 or TRBD2 for D (5 bases each). The V end lost 1 base, the J end lost 13 bases, and 15 bases lay between the germline ends. The germline V gene encodes CDR1 SGHKS and CDR2 YYEKEE (reference sequence). The CDR3 is 13 amino acids.

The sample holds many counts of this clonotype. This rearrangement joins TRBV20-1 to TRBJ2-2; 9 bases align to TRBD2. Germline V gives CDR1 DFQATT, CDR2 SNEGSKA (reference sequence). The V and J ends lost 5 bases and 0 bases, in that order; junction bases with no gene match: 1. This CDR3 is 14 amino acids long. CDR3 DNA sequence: TGCAGTGCTCGACTAGCGGCGAACACCGGGGAGCTGTTTTTT. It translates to CSARLAANTGELFF.

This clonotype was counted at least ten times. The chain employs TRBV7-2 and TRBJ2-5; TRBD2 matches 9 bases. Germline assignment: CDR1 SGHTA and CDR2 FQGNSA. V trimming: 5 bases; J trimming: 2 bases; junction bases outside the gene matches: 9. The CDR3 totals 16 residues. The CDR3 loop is CASSRAGGGAQETQYF. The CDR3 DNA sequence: TGTGCCAGCAGCCGAGCTGGCGGGGGGGCGCAAGAGACCCAGTACTTC.

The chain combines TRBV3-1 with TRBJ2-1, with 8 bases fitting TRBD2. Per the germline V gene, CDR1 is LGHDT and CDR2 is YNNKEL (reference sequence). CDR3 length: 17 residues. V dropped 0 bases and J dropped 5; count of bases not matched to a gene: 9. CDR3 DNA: TGTGCCAGCAGCCAAGAGGGGCAGCGGGGGACGGACAATGAGCAGTTCTTC. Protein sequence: CASSQEGQRGTDNEQFF.

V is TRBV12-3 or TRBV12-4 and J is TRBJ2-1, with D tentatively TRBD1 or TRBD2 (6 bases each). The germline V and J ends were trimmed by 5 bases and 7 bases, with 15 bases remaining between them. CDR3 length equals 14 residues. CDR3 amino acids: CASSQTLGGNEQFF. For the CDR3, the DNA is TGTGCCAGCAGTCAAACTCTAGGGGGGAATGAGCAGTTCTTC.

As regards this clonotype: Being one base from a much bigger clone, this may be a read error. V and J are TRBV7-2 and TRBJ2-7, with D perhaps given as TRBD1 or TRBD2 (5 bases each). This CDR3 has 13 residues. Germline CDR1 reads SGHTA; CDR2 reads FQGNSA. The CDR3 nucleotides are TGTGCCAGCAACTTACCCCGAGGGGACGAGCAGTACTTC. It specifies CASNLPRGDEQYF.

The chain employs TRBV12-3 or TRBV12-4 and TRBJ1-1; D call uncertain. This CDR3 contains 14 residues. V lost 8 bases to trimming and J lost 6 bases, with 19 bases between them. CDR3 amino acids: CASGGRNLGAEAFF. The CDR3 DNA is TGTGCCAGCGGCGGGCGTAACCTCGGCGCTGAAGCTTTCTTT.

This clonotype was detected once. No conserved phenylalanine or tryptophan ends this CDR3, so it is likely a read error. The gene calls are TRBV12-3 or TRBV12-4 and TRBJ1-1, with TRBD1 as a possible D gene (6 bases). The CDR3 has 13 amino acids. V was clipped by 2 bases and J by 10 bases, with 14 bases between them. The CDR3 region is CASSLTRGSGAFV. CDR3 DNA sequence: TGTGCCAGCAGTTTAACCAGGGGCTCAGGAGCTTTCGTT.

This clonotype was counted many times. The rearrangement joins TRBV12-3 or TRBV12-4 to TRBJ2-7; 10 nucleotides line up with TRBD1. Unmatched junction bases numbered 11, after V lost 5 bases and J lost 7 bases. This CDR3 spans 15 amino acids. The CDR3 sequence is CASSRGSTGGREQYF. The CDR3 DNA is TGTGCCAGCAGTCGAGGGTCGACAGGGGGCCGGGAGCAGTACTTC.

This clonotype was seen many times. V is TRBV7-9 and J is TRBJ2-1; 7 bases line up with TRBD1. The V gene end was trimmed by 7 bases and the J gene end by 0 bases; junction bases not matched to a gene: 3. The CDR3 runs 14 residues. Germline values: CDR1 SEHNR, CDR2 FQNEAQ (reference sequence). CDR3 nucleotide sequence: TGTGCCAGCAAGAGGGACAGCTCCTACAATGAGCAGTTCTTC. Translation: CASKRDSSYNEQFF. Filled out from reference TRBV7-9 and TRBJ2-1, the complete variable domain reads DTGVSQNPRHKITKRGQNVTFRCDPISEHNRLYWYRQTLGQGPEFLTYFQNEAQLEKSRLLSDRFSAERPKGSFSTLEIQRTEQGDSAMYLCASKRDSSYNEQFFGPGTRLTVL.

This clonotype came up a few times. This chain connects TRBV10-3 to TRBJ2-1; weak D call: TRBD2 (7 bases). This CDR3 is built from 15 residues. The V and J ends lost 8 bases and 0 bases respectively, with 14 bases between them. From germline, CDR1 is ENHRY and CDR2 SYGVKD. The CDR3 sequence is CAIGGGLSSYNEQFF. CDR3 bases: TGTGCCATCGGGGGGGGGCTGAGCTCCTACAATGAGCAGTTCTTC.

The CDR3 sequence: CASSRQGTRGEFF. In nucleotides, the CDR3 is TGTGCCAGCAGTCGCCAGGGGACGAGGGGAGAGTTCTTC. V usage is TRBV12-3 or TRBV12-4 and J usage is TRBJ2-1, with D perhaps TRBD1 (6 bases). This CDR3 spans 13 amino acids. Trimming left V 5 bases short and J 14 bases short, with 19 bases between.

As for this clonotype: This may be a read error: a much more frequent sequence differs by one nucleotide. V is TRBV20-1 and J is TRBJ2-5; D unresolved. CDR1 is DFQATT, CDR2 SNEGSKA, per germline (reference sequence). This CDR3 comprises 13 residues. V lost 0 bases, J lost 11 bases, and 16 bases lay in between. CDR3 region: CSAREDGTYVQYF. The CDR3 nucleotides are TGCAGTGCTAGAGAAGACGGAACCTACGTGCAGTACTTC.

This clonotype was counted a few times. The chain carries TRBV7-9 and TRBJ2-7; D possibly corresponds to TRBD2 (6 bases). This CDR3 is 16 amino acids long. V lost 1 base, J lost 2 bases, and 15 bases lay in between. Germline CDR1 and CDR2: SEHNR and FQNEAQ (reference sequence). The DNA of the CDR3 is TGTGCCAGCAGCTTAGGGGTCGGGGGAACCACCTACGAGCAGTACTTC. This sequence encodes CASSLGVGGTTYEQYF.

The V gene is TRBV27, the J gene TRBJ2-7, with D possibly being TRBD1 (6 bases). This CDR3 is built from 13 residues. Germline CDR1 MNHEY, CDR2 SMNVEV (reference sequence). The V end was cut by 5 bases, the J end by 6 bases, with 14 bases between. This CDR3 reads CASSEGEFSEQYF. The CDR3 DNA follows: TGTGCCAGCAGTGAGGGGGAGTTTAGCGAGCAGTACTTC.

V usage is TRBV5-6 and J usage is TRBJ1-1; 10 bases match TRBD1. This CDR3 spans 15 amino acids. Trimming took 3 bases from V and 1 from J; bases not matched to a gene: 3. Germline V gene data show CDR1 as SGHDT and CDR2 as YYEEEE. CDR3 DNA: TGTGCCAGCAGCTCGGACAGGGGGGCGAACACTGAAGCTTTCTTT. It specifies CASSSDRGANTEAFF.

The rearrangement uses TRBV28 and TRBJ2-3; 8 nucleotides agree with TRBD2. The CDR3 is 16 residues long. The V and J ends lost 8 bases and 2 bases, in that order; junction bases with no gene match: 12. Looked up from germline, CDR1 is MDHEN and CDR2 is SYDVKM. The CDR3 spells CASSSSAGGYTDTQYF. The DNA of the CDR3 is TGTGCCAGCTCTTCTTCGGCGGGGGGTTACACAGATACGCAGTATTTT.

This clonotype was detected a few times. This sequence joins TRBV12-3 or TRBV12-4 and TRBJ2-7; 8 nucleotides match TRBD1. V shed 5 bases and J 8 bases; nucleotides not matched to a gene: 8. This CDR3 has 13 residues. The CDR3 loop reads CASSLTGVLQQYF. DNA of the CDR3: TGTGCCAGCAGTCTGACAGGGGTCCTGCAGCAGTACTTC.

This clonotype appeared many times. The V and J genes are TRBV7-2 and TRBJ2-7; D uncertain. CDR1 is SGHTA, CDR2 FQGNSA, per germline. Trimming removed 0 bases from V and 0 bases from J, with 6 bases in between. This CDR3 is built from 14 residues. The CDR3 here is CASSLAWSSYEQYF. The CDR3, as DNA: TGTGCCAGCAGCTTAGCTTGGAGCTCCTACGAGCAGTACTTC.